These 10 T cell receptor beta chains came from one sample sequenced in a study of response to subunit inactivated influenza vaccine. MiXCR, run by TCRdb on the RT-PCR reads, gives a single entry per CDR3 protein. Of approximately 500,000 distinct CDR3 sequences detected, approximately 12% appear once; the ten largest clones hold about an eighth. Source: PBMCs from blood, taken more than 35 days after vaccination. All receptors come from a man in his fifties who received an inactivated influenza vaccine.

The chain is built from TRBV5-6 and TRBJ2-3, with D maybe TRBD2 (6 bases). This CDR3 comprises 15 residues. Germline loops: CDR1 SGHDT, CDR2 YYEEEE. V lost 0 bases and J 2 bases, leaving 10 bases between the germline ends. The CDR3 nucleotides read TGTGCCAGCAGCTTGGGTGCGGGGATCACAGATACGCAGTATTTT. It translates to CASSLGAGITDTQYF.

This chain joins TRBV6-2 or TRBV6-3 and TRBJ2-7, with TRBD1 as a possible D gene (6 bases). V dropped 3 bases and J dropped 0 bases, with 12 bases sitting between them. Germline V CDR1 and CDR2: MNHEY, SVGEGT. The CDR3 runs 15 residues. The CDR3 DNA is TGTGCCAGCAGTTATGGGTCGACAGGCTCCTACGAGCAGTACTTC. This translates into CASSYGSTGSYEQYF.

This clonotype was seen a few times. The V call is TRBV29-1, the J call TRBJ2-7; the match to TRBD1 covers 9 bases. CDR1 and CDR2 (germline): SQVTM, ANQGSEA. V gave up 4 bases and J gave up 6 bases; unmatched junction bases: 7. The CDR3 is 13 amino acids. CDR3 protein: CSVAGTGIVEQYF. Here the CDR3 DNA reads TGCAGCGTTGCCGGGACAGGGATCGTCGAGCAGTACTTC.

This clonotype has a handful of counts. This chain joins TRBV29-1 and TRBJ2-5, with 8 bases matching TRBD2. The CDR3 contains 16 residues. CDR1 and CDR2 (germline): SQVTM, ANQGSEA. V shed 3 bases and J 0 bases; nucleotides not matched to a gene: 9. CDR3 DNA: TGCAGCGTTGACGGTCTAGCGGGCGCCGACCAAGAGACCCAGTACTTC. Protein sequence: CSVDGLAGADQETQYF.

This clonotype was seen only a few times. The CDR3, as DNA: TGTGCCAGCAGCCCCGTGGAAAATCAGCCCCAGCATTTT. Translation: CASSPVENQPQHF. This chain links TRBV4-2 with TRBJ1-5, with D hard to call. The V gene's germline CDR1 is LGHNA and CDR2 YNFKEQ. The CDR3 consists of 13 residues. Trimming cost V 4 bases and J 4 bases, with 8 bases left between them.

The V call is TRBV7-2, the J call TRBJ2-4; D is possibly TRBD2 (5 bases). The CDR3 is 17 residues long. The germline gives CDR1 SGHTA, CDR2 FQGNSA. Deletions cut 2 bases from V and 0 bases from J, with 14 bases between. The CDR3 loop is CASSLSVGRLAKNIQYF. The CDR3, as DNA: TGTGCCAGCAGCTTATCCGTTGGGAGATTAGCCAAAAACATTCAGTACTTC.

A word on this clonotype: Being one base from a much bigger clone, this may be a read error. The chain recombines TRBV29-1 with TRBJ2-3; D call uncertain. Germline V gene data show CDR1 as SQVTM and CDR2 as ANQGSEA. The V gene lost 2 bases and the J gene lost 1 base, with 13 bases spanning the gap. The CDR3 contains 15 residues. In DNA, the CDR3 is TGCAGCGTTGAACTCGGTCAGTGGGGCACAGATACGCAGTATTTT. It is translated as CSVELGQWGTDTQYF.

The V call is TRBV7-2, the J call TRBJ2-5; TRBD1 matches at 7 bases. V shed 6 bases, J shed 4 bases, and the junction held 11 bases outside the gene matches. The CDR3 spans 15 residues. Germline loops: CDR1 SGHTA, CDR2 FQGNSA. The CDR3 DNA reads TGTGCCAGCAGACGTTCGACAGGGCGCACAGAGACCCAGTACTTC. It is translated as CASRRSTGRTETQYF.

The chain couples TRBV7-9 to TRBJ1-1; D remains unclear. Germline-derived CDR1 and CDR2 are SEHNR and FQNEAQ (reference sequence). This CDR3 is 14 amino acids long. V lost 5 bases, J lost 2 bases, and 12 bases lay in between. CDR3 nucleotide sequence: TGTGCCAGCAGCACCTTGGGCATTAACACTGAAGCTTTCTTT. Translating it yields CASSTLGINTEAFF.

The chain employs TRBV28 and TRBJ2-7; 7 bases line up with TRBD2. Unmatched junction bases numbered 8, after V lost 2 bases and J lost 4 bases. The CDR3 has 15 amino acids. Germline V gene sequence: CDR1 MDHEN, CDR2 SYDVKM. CDR3 amino acids: CASSLGREVGYEQYF. Written as DNA, the CDR3 is TGTGCCAGCAGTTTAGGACGGGAGGTAGGGTACGAGCAGTACTTC. Variable domain in full (rest from reference TRBV28 and TRBJ2-7): DVKVTQSSRYLVKRTGEKVFLECVQDMDHENMFWYRQDPGLGLRLIYFSYDVKMKEKGDIPEGYSVSREKKERFSLILESASTNQTSMYLCASSLGREVGYEQYFGPGTRLTVT.